The T cell receptor (beta chain) described here comes from a study of OX40 agonist ivuxolimab in advanced cancers. Sequencing was performed with immunoSEQ multiplex PCR; in TCRdb, only in-frame clones are kept and a portion is missing. The data show about 40,000 clones, around 88% seen once. The V gene's germline CDR1 is MNHNY and CDR2 SVGAGI (reference sequence). Trimming cost V 9 bases and J 6 bases, with 21 bases left between them. The CDR3 is 14 amino acids. The J gene is TRBJ2-7, the V gene TRBV6-6, with D perhaps TRBD1 or TRBD2 (5 bases each). The TCR was taken from an adult with an advanced solid tumor such as melanoma, head and neck, liver or kidney cancer. The sequencing used CD4+ or CD8+ T cells sorted from blood, collected in a trial of the OX40 agonist ivuxolimab. CDR3 DNA: TGTGCCAGTTGGAAGGGTGGGGCGAGGGGCGAGCAGTACTTC. Translating gives CASWKGGARGEQYF.